This note documents a single TCR beta chain sequence. The antigen is undetermined. For TCRbeta, the library was prepared with unique molecular identifiers. TCRdb called the PCR reads again in MiXCR, with one record for every CDR3 protein. In the table there are hundreds of thousands of distinct CDR3 sequences, 7.5% to 9.5% of which are singletons. This entry comes from a study of T-cell reconstitution after alpha-beta-depleted transplantation in children. Points from the study as a whole: Among T cells one year after transplant, newly produced cells accounted for most counts and diversity. Several hundred graft clones that had expanded were reportedly the source of alpha-beta T cells about two months after transplant.

The CDR3 runs 15 residues. With V trimmed by 5 bases and J by 4 bases, 7 bases remained unmatched. This clonotype was obtained from a male patient under 10 years old who had a stem cell transplant for acute myeloid leukemia, so the T cells may come from the graft donor. V usage is TRBV12-3 or TRBV12-4 and J usage is TRBJ1-5; 8 nucleotides agree with TRBD1. The sample here was PBMCs, mostly from graft donor cells, taken 360 days after TCRalphabeta/CD19-depleted stem cell transplant. CDR3 sequence reads: CASSPRTGLNQPQHF. DNA for the CDR3: TGTGCCAGCAGTCCTCGGACAGGGTTAAATCAGCCCCAGCATTTT.